This TCR beta chain was sequenced during a study of regulatory T cells in long-lasting Graves disease. Overall study: Patients with new Graves' disease had used antithyroid drugs below 3 months.

Time point given: newly diagnosed GD, antithyroid drugs for less than 3 months. Preparation of the TCR library used RNA extracted from PBMCs. American Thyroid Association guidelines were used to diagnose Graves' disease. iRepertoire HTBI primers and Arm-PCR of CDR3 regions built TCR beta libraries. TCRdb recomputed calls from the multiplex PCR reads with MiXCR, one row per CDR3 protein. Among roughly 430,000 distinct CDR3 sequences, 16% were seen once, and the ten largest hold around a tenth. Trimming removed 2 bases at V and 3 bases at J, with 14 bases between. The CDR3 is 16 amino acids. Germline assignment: CDR1 SEHNR and CDR2 FQNEAQ (reference sequence). This same sample was also taken into another study, of T cells in Graves' hyperthyroidism and ophthalmopathy. In that study: A first-round RT-PCR of the TCR CDR3 used the HTBI primer set.

This specimen consisted of peripheral blood mononuclear cells (PBMCs), obtained at new diagnosis, from a patient treated with antithyroid drugs. The receptor's source is a woman in her twenties or thirties with Graves disease. The rearrangement uses TRBV7-9 and TRBJ2-1; no clear D gene. CDR3 nucleotides: TGTGCCAGCAGCTTAATACCGCCAGAGAGCTACAATGAGCAGTTCTTC. Protein: CASSLIPPESYNEQFF.